This TCR beta chain was recorded in a study of T cell responses to AZD1222 COVID-19 vaccine. General study points: The study found vaccine-associated CD4 TCRs spanning spike, dominant at 160-218 and 743-854. Increased Spike-specific TCR breadth and depth were observed after two AZD1222 doses.

TCRdb's copy holds only in-frame clones and misses some; the assay was immunoSEQ multiplex PCR. Among 150,000 to 200,000 clones, 85% to 95% were seen once, and the ten largest hold roughly 5.5%. With regard to this clone: The antigen is undetermined.

Trimming removed 3 bases from V and 4 bases from J; junction bases left unmatched: 6. The CDR3 spans 16 residues. Germline assignment: CDR1 DFQATT and CDR2 SNEGSKA (reference sequence). This clonotype originated in an adult who received the AZD1222 COVID-19 vaccine. This chain links TRBV20-1 with TRBJ2-3, with TRBD2 identical over 14 bases. Specimen: peripheral blood, collected 28 days after the second AZD1222 dose. Written as DNA, the CDR3 is TGCAGTGCTAGTCTGCCGGGACTAGCGGGAGCAGATACGCAGTATTTT. Translating gives CSASLPGLAGADTQYF.